Presented here are 21 T cell receptor beta chains from one specimen sequenced in a study of blood T cell repertoires in COVID-19. Sequenced by immunoSEQ multiplex PCR; TCRdb stores in-frame clones only, minus some. The sample shows around 300,000 clones, around 90% of them seen only once. The sequencing input was PBMCs or T cells enriched from blood (not recorded which). Source of these receptors: a man in his thirties or forties who had recovered from COVID-19.

The chain carries TRBV4-1 and TRBJ1-4; D might be TRBD1 (5 bases). Germline-derived CDR1 and CDR2 are MGHRA and YSYEKL. V shed 0 bases and J shed 3 bases, with 8 bases lying between them. The CDR3 has 15 residues. The CDR3 is CASSQDLQANEKLFF. CDR3 sequence (DNA): TGCGCCAGCAGCCAAGATTTACAGGCTAATGAAAAACTGTTTTTT.

The J gene is TRBJ1-4, the V gene TRBV6-5; D remains ambiguous. V gave up 2 bases and J gave up 0 bases, with 10 bases separating them. Per the germline V gene, CDR1 is MNHEY and CDR2 is SVGAGI. The CDR3 loop spans 16 amino acids. The CDR3 DNA sequence: TGTGCCAGCAGTTACGGGCGACAAGCAACTAATGAAAAACTGTTTTTT. Encoded protein: CASSYGRQATNEKLFF.

The chain has TRBV7-7 and TRBJ2-2; 7 nucleotides align to TRBD1. Trimming cost V 5 bases and J 1 base; bases outside gene matches: 4. This CDR3 contains 15 residues. CDR1 and CDR2 (germline): SSHAT, FNYEAQ (reference sequence). CDR3 nucleotides: TGTGCCAGCAGCCCCTGGGACAGGAACACCGGGGAGCTGTTTTTT. Amino acids: CASSPWDRNTGELFF.

This chain links TRBV9 with TRBJ2-1; no reliable D call. The CDR3 extends over 12 amino acids. The V end was cut by 3 bases, the J end by 10 bases, with 11 bases between. Germline loops: CDR1 SGDLS, CDR2 YYNGEE. The CDR3 DNA reads as TGTGCCAGCAGCGGACTGGCTAACGAGCAGTTCTTC. Protein: CASSGLANEQFF.

This chain joins TRBV18 and TRBJ2-7, with D possibly TRBD1 on 5 matching bases. Germline V CDR1 and CDR2: KGHSH, LQKENI. The CDR3 spans 14 residues. Trimming shortened V by 3 bases and J by 4 bases, and 13 bases separated the two germline ends. The DNA for the CDR3 is TGTGCCAGCTCACCCCAGGGTAAAACTTACGAGCAGTACTTC. Its translation: CASSPQGKTYEQYF. Filled out from reference TRBV18 and TRBJ2-7, the complete variable domain reads NAGVMQNPRHLVRRRGQEARLRCSPMKGHSHVYWYRQLPEEGLKFMVYLQKENIIDESGMPKERFSAEFPKEGPSILRIQQVVRGDSAAYFCASSPQGKTYEQYFGPGTRLTVT.

This rearrangement joins TRBV6-5 to TRBJ1-6, with 8 bases matching TRBD1. Trimming removed 10 bases from V and 3 bases from J; junction bases left unmatched: 5. Germline CDR1 is MNHEY and CDR2 is SVGAGI. There are 14 residues in the CDR3. The CDR3 protein is CATWTGFYNSPLHF. In nucleotides, the CDR3 is TGTGCCACATGGACAGGGTTCTATAATTCACCCCTCCACTTT.

The chain carries TRBV21-1 and TRBJ1-1; whether TRBD1, the table's D call, matches the DNA was not checked. TRBV21-1 is a known pseudogene. CDR3 length: 13 residues. The CDR3 DNA reads TGTGCCAGTAAAGGACAGATGAACACTGAAGCTTTCTTT. Translating it yields CASKGQMNTEAFF.

The CDR3: CASSEGPTGVAGNTIYF. CDR3 sequence (DNA): TGTGCCAGCAGTGAAGGCCCGACAGGGGTCGCTGGAAACACCATATATTTT. The chain combines TRBV6-1 with TRBJ1-3, with 8 bases aligning to TRBD1. The V and J ends lost 1 base and 2 bases, in that order; junction bases with no gene match: 7. CDR1 MNHNS and CDR2 SASEGT come from the germline V gene. The length of the CDR3 is 17 residues.

The chain is built from TRBV5-6 and TRBJ1-6; 7 nucleotides align to TRBD1. CDR1 is SGHDT, CDR2 YYEEEE, per germline. J gave up 9 bases and V 0 bases, and 0 bases lay outside the gene matches. CDR3 length: 13 amino acids. The CDR3, as DNA: TGTGCCAGCAGCTTGGACAGGGGTTCACCCCTCCACTTT. It yields the protein CASSLDRGSPLHF.

The gene calls are TRBV28 and TRBJ1-1; D uncertain. The CDR3 contains 14 residues. Per the germline V gene, CDR1 is MDHEN and CDR2 is SYDVKM. V was shortened by 5 bases and J by 0 bases, with 10 bases between the two germline ends. Written as DNA, the CDR3 is TGTGCCAGCAGTACAAGGAGTTTGAACACTGAAGCTTTCTTT. Residues: CASSTRSLNTEAFF.

The rearrangement joins TRBV5-1 to TRBJ2-7, with TRBD2 as a possible D gene (5 bases). The CDR3 has 14 amino acids. V lost 0 bases to trimming and J lost 2 bases, with 9 bases between them. Germline CDR1 is SGHRS and CDR2 is YFSETQ. Here the CDR3 DNA reads TGCGCCAGCAGCTTGGAGTTCGGGACCTACGAGCAGTACTTC. Translating gives CASSLEFGTYEQYF.

V usage is TRBV5-1 and J usage is TRBJ1-4; D is unresolved. V was cut by 2 bases and J by 8 bases, with 19 bases left in between. The CDR3 runs 16 residues. Germline values: CDR1 SGHRS, CDR2 YFSETQ. The CDR3: CASSLGSRSRGEKLFF. In DNA, the CDR3 is TGCGCCAGCAGCTTAGGCTCCAGAAGCCGAGGGGAAAAACTGTTTTTT. The whole variable domain, remainder taken from reference TRBV5-1 and TRBJ1-4, is KAGVTQTPRYLIKTRGQQVTLSCSPISGHRSVSWYQQTPGQGLQFLFEYFSETQRNKGNFPGRFSGRQFSNSRSEMNVSTLELGDSALYLCASSLGSRSRGEKLFFGSGTQLSVL.

This chain joins TRBV11-2 and TRBJ2-5, with 15 bases that match TRBD2. This CDR3 comprises 16 residues. The V gene's germline CDR1 is SGHAT and CDR2 FQNNGV. J lost 7 bases, V lost 2 bases, and 5 bases had no gene match. Written as DNA, the CDR3 is TGTGCCAGCAGCTTAAACCCGGGACTAGCGGGGGGGACCCAGTACTTC. It encodes CASSLNPGLAGGTQYF.

Comments on this clone: Other DNA sequences from this sample encode an identical CDR3 as well. The V and J genes are TRBV19 and TRBJ2-7; no clear D. CDR3 size: 13 residues. The germline V gene has CDR1 LNHDA and CDR2 SQIVND (reference sequence). Between the trimmed V and J ends, which lost 2 bases and 4 bases, there was a span of 9 bases. In DNA form, the CDR3 reads TGTGCCAGTAGTATATCAGGATCTTACGAGCAGTACTTC. Amino acid sequence: CASSISGSYEQYF.

This clone has only one observation. V is TRBV19 and J is TRBJ2-2; tentatively, D is TRBD1 (5 bases). CDR1 and CDR2 (germline): LNHDA, SQIVND (reference sequence). V was shortened by 8 bases and J by 4 bases, with 11 bases between the two germline ends. The CDR3 loop spans 13 amino acids. The CDR3 region is CASYRSGTGELFF. The CDR3, as DNA: TGTGCCAGTTACAGGTCGGGCACCGGGGAGCTGTTTTTT.

The rearrangement uses TRBV6-9 and TRBJ2-2, with a weak D call TRBD1 (6 bases). Deletions cut 6 bases from V and 0 bases from J, with 14 bases between. CDR3 length equals 16 residues. Germline V gives CDR1 MNHGY, CDR2 SVAAGI. This CDR3 is CASSPTGTTNTGELFF. The DNA for the CDR3 is TGTGCCAGCAGCCCGACCGGGACAACGAACACCGGGGAGCTGTTTTTT.

This chain links TRBV5-5 with TRBJ1-5, with TRBD1 matching over 7 bases. Per the germline V gene, CDR1 is SGHKS and CDR2 is YYEKEE (reference sequence). The CDR3 extends over 14 amino acids. V lost 3 bases and J lost 7; bases outside the gene matches: 7. CDR3 residues: CASSWEDRDQPQHF. For the CDR3, the DNA is TGTGCCAGCAGCTGGGAAGACAGGGACCAGCCCCAGCATTTT.

This rearrangement joins TRBV10-3 to TRBJ1-4, with D uncertain. The CDR3 totals 14 residues. The V end lost 8 bases, the J end lost 6 bases, and 16 bases lay between the germline ends. From germline, CDR1 is ENHRY and CDR2 SYGVKD. The CDR3 DNA is TGTGCCATCCAGAGGCAAGAAGGTGATGAAAAACTGTTTTTT. Encoded protein: CAIQRQEGDEKLFF.

V is TRBV5-1 and J is TRBJ2-7, with a tentative D call TRBD1 (6 bases). Between the trimmed V and J ends, which lost 4 bases and 0 bases, there was a span of 14 bases. The CDR3 runs to 15 residues. CDR1 and CDR2 (germline): SGHRS, YFSETQ. The CDR3 DNA follows: TGCGCCAGCAGCCGGGCTCAGGGGACCTCCTACGAGCAGTACTTC. Translated, it gives CASSRAQGTSYEQYF.

This chain connects TRBV5-1 to TRBJ1-1; 9 bases agree with TRBD1. The CDR3 extends over 15 amino acids. J was trimmed by 2 bases and V by 4 bases; bases with no gene match: 6. From germline, CDR1 is SGHRS and CDR2 YFSETQ. The CDR3 DNA is TGCGCCAGCAGCCCGGACAGGGGAGTTAACACTGAAGCTTTCTTT. It specifies CASSPDRGVNTEAFF.

The rearrangement joins TRBV4-1 to TRBJ2-7; D uncertain. CDR1 MGHRA and CDR2 YSYEKL come from the germline V gene. There are 15 residues in the CDR3. V lost 0 bases and J lost 0, with 9 bases in between. The CDR3, as DNA: TGCGCCAGCAGCCAAGATTTCTCCTACTCCTACGAGCAGTACTTC. Its protein product is CASSQDFSYSYEQYF.